This note documents a single T cell receptor (beta chain) sequence. The data belong to a study of T-cell reconstitution after alpha-beta-depleted transplantation in children. The TCRbeta library was prepared with unique molecular identifiers. TCRdb re-called the PCR reads with MiXCR, one entry per CDR3 protein. The sample contains around 380,000 distinct CDR3 sequences, approximately 11% of which appear only once. This receptor was taken from a human donor who donated a stem cell graft to a child with acute myeloid leukemia. Here the sequenced sample was PBMCs from the stem cell graft donor, taken from the stem cell graft.

The CDR3 spells CASSSTGVNEQFF. The CDR3 nucleotides are TGCGCCAGCAGCTCCACAGGGGTCAATGAGCAGTTCTTC. The chain is built from TRBV5-1 and TRBJ2-1, with TRBD1 identical over 7 bases. The V gene's germline CDR1 is SGHRS and CDR2 YFSETQ. The V and J ends lost 3 bases and 6 bases, in that order; junction bases with no gene match: 3. CDR3 length: 13 residues.